This TCR beta chain derives from a study of blood T cell repertoires in COVID-19. TCRdb keeps only in-frame clones here, not all; method: immunoSEQ multiplex PCR. The table includes around 280,000 clones, 90% detected once. Germline-derived CDR1 and CDR2 are MNHEY and SVGEGT. This CDR3 has 15 residues. Trimming at V came to 2 bases and at J to 6 bases, leaving 5 bases not matched to a gene. The receptor was derived from a woman aged 18-35 years with acute COVID-19. The chain recombines TRBV6-2 or TRBV6-3 with TRBJ2-2; 8 bases fit TRBD2. The sequenced material came from PBMCs or T cells enriched from blood (not recorded which). In DNA, the CDR3 is TGTGCCAGCAGTTACAAACGGGAGGGCGCCGGGGAGCTGTTTTTT. Its translation: CASSYKREGAGELFF.